The clone carrying this T cell receptor (beta chain) appeared many times. The record originates from a study of T-cell reconstitution after alpha-beta-depleted transplantation in children. TCRbeta library construction was performed incorporating unique molecular identifiers. Using its own MiXCR run on the PCR reads, TCRdb lists one record per CDR3 protein. The sample has some 640,000 distinct CDR3 sequences; approximately 17% are singletons. The CDR3 totals 13 residues. The germline CDR1 and CDR2 sequences are SQVTM and ANQGSEA. The V gene lost 6 bases and the J gene lost 4 bases, with 16 bases spanning the gap.

This TCR was recovered from a human donor who donated a stem cell graft to a child with acute myeloid leukemia. The gene calls are TRBV29-1 and TRBJ2-7; D may be TRBD1 (6 bases). Here the sequenced sample was PBMCs from the stem cell graft donor, taken from the stem cell graft. CDR3 protein: CSVRTELGYEQYF. CDR3 DNA: TGCAGCGTCAGGACAGAACTAGGGTACGAGCAGTACTTC.